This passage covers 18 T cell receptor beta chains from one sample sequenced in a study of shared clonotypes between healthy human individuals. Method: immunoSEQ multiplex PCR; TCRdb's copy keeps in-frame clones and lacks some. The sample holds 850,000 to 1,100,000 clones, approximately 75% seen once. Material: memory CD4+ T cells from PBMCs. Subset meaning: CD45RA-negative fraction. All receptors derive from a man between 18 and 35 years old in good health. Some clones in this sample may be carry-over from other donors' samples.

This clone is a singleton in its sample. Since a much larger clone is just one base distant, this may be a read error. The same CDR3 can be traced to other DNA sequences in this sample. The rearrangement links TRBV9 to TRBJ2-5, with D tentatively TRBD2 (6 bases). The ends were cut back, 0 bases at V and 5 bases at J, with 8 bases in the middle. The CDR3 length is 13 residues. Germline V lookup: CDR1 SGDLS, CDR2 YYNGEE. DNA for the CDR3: TGTGCCAGCAGCGTAGGGGGGGACGAGACCCAGTACTTC. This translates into CASSVGGDETQYF.

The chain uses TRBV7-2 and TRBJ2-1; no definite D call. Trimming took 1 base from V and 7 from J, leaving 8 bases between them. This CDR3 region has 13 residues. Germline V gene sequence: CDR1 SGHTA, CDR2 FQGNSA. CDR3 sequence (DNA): TGTGCCAGCAGCTTAGTTAGAGCGAATGAGCAGTTCTTC. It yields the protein CASSLVRANEQFF.

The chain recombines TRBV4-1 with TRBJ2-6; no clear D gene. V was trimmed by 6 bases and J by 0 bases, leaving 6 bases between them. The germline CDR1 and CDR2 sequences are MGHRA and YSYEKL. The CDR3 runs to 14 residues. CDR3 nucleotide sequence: TGCGCCAGCAGGCTCAACTCTGGGGCCAACGTCCTGACTTTC. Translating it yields CASRLNSGANVLTF.

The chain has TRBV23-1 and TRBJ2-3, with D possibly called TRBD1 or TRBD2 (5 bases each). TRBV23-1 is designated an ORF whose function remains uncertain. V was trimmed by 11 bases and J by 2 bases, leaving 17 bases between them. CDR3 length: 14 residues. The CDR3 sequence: CAVLGARDTDTQYF. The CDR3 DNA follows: TGCGCCGTCCTGGGAGCCAGGGACACAGATACGCAGTATTTT.

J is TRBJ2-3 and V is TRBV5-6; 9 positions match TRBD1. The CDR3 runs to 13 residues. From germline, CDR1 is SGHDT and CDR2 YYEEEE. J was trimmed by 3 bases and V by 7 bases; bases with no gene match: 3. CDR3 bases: TGTGCCAGCGCACAGGGGGCAACAGATACGCAGTATTTT. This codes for CASAQGATDTQYF.

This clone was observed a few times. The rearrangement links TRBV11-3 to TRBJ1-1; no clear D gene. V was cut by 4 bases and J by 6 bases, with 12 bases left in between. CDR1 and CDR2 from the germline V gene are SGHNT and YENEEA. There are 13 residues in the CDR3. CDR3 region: CASSYNMRSEAFF. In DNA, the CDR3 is TGTGCCAGCAGCTATAACATGAGGTCTGAAGCTTTCTTT. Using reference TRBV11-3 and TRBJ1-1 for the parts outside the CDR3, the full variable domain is EAGVVQSPRYKIIEKKQPVAFWCNPISGHNTLYWYLQNLGQGPELLIRYENEEAVDDSQLPKDRFSAERLKGVDSTLKIQPAELGDSAVYLCASSYNMRSEAFFGQGTRLTVV.

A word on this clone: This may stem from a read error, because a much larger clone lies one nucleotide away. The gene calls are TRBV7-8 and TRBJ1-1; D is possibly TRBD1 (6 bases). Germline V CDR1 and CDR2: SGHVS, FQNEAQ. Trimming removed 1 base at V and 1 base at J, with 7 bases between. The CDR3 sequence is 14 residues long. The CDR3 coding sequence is TGTGCCAGCAGCTTAGGGACAGAGAACACTGAAGCTTTCTTT. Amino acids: CASSLGTENTEAFF.

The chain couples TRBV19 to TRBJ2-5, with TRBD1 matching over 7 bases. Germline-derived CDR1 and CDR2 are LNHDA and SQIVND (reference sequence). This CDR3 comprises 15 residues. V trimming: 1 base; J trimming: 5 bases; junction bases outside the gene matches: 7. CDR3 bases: TGTGCCAGTAGTATAGCTAGGACAGGAGGCGAGACCCAGTACTTC. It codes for CASSIARTGGETQYF.

CDR3 loop: CASSKVGTVNYGYTF. CDR3 sequence (DNA): TGTGCCAGTAGTAAAGTGGGCACAGTAAACTATGGCTACACCTTC. This sequence joins TRBV19 and TRBJ1-2; D is uncertain. V gave up 4 bases and J gave up 2 bases, with 14 bases separating them. This CDR3 comprises 15 residues. CDR1 is LNHDA, CDR2 SQIVND, per germline (reference sequence).

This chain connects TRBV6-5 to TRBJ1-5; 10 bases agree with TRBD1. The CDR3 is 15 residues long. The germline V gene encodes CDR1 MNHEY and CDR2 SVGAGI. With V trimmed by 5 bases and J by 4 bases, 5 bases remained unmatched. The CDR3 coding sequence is TGTGCCAGCAGTCAACCGGGACAGGGGAATCAGCCCCAGCATTTT. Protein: CASSQPGQGNQPQHF.

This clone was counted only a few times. The CDR3 protein is CASSIQPGQRTYEQYF. Written as DNA, the CDR3 is TGTGCCAGCAGCATTCAGCCGGGACAGAGGACCTACGAGCAGTACTTC. V and J are TRBV7-2 and TRBJ2-7; 7 bases line up with TRBD1. CDR1 is SGHTA, CDR2 FQGNSA, per germline. V was clipped by 5 bases and J by 2 bases; unmatched bases: 12. There are 16 residues in the CDR3.

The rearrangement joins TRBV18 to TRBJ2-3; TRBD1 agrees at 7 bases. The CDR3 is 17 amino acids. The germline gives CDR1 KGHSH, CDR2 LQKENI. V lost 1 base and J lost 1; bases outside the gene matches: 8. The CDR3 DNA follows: TGTGCCAGCTCACCACGAAAACAGGGGATAGGCACAGATACGCAGTATTTT. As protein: CASSPRKQGIGTDTQYF.

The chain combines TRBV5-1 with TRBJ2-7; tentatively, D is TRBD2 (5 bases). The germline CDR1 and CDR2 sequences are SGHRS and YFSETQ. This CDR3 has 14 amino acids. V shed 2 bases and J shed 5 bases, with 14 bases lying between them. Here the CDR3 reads CASSLTGSGDEQYF. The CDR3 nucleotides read TGCGCCAGCAGCTTAACGGGGAGTGGTGACGAGCAGTACTTC.

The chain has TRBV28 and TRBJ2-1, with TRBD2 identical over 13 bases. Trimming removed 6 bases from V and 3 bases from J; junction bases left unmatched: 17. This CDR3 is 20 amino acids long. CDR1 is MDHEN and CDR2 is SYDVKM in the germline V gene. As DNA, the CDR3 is TGTGCCAGCAGCCGACGACCGGGACTAGCGGGATCCCCCCTCTACAATGAGCAGTTCTTC. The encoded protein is CASSRRPGLAGSPLYNEQFF.

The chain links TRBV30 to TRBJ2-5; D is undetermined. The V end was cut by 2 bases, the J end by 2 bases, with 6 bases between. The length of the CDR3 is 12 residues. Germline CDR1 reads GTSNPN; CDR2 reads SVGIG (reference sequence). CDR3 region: CAWSRQQETQYF. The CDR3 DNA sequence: TGTGCCTGGAGTAGACAACAAGAGACCCAGTACTTC. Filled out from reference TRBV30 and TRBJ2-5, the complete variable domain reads SQTIHQWPATLVQPVGSPLSLECTVEGTSNPNLYWYRQAAGRGLQLLFYSVGIGQISSEVPQNLSASRPQDRQFILSSKKLLLSDSGFYLCAWSRQQETQYFGPGTRLLVL.

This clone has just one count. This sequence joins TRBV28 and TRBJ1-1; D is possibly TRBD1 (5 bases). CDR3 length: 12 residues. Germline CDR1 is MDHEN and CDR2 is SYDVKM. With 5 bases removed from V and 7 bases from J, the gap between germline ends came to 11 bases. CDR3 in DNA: TGTGCCAGCAGTCCGGCAGGGTTTGAAGCTTTCTTT. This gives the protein CASSPAGFEAFF.

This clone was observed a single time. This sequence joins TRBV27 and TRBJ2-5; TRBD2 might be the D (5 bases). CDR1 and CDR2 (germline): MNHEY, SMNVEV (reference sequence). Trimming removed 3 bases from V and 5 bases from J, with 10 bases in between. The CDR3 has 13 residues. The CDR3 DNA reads TGTGCCAGCAGTTTTTTTGGCGGGGAGACCCAGTACTTC. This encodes CASSFFGGETQYF.

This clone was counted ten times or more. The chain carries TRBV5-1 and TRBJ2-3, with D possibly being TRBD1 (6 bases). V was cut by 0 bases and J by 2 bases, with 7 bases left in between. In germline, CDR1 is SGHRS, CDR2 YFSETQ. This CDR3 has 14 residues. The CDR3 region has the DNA TGCGCCAGCAGCTTGGGACAGGCCACAGATACGCAGTATTTT. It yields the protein CASSLGQATDTQYF.